This record looks at one T cell receptor beta chain sequence and its context. Germline CDR1 reads MGHDK; CDR2 reads SYGVNS. The CDR3 extends over 17 amino acids. V lost 3 bases and J 4 bases, leaving 22 bases between the germline ends. The sample originates from a study of response to subunit inactivated influenza vaccine. Each CDR3 protein gets one entry after TCRdb re-called the RT-PCR reads with MiXCR. Among 710,000 or so distinct CDR3 sequences listed, 15% to 18% were seen once. The specimen was PBMCs from blood, collected roughly 13 days after vaccination. The chain recombines TRBV25-1 with TRBJ2-7; D is possibly TRBD1 or TRBD2 (5 bases each). This receptor was identified in a man aged 50-60 years who received an inactivated influenza vaccine. The DNA of the CDR3 is TGTGCCAGCAGTGATTCGACACTCATGACGGGGCAGTACGAGCAGTACTTC. Translating it yields CASSDSTLMTGQYEQYF.